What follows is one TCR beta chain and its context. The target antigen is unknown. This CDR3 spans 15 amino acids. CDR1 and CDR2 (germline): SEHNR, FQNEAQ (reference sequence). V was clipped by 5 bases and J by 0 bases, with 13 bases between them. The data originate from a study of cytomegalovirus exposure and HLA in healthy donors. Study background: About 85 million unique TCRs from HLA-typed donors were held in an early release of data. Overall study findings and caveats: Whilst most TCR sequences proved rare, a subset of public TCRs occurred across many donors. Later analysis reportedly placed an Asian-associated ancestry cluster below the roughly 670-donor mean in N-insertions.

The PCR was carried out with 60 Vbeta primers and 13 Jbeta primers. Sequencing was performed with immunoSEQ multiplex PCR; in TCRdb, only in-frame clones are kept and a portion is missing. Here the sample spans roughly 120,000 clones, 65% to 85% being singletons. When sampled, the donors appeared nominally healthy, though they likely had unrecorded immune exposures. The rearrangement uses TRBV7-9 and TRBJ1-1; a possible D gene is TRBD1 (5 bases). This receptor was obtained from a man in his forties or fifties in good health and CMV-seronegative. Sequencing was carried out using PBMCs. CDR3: CASSPVRGMNTEAFF. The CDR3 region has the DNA TGTGCCAGCAGCCCCGTTCGGGGGATGAACACTGAAGCTTTCTTT. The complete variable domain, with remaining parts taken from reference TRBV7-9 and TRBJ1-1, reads DTGVSQNPRHKITKRGQNVTFRCDPISEHNRLYWYRQTLGQGPEFLTYFQNEAQLEKSRLLSDRFSAERPKGSFSTLEIQRTEQGDSAMYLCASSPVRGMNTEAFFGQGTRLTVV.